The 17 T cell receptor beta chains presented below share a single source sample, sequenced in a study of T cell changes during pregnancy in multiple sclerosis. The method was immunoSEQ multiplex PCR; TCRdb's version includes in-frame clones alone and lacks a portion of them. The table lists roughly 51,000 clones, under 95% of them singletons, with roughly 5.5% in the top ten. The source material was CD8+ T cells from peripheral blood mononuclear cells, sampled before pregnancy. The receptors derive from a female donor with multiple sclerosis, enrolled in a pregnancy study.

The V call is TRBV29-1, the J call TRBJ1-2, with 9 positions matching TRBD1. V dropped 7 bases and J dropped 3; count of bases not matched to a gene: 15. Germline V gene data show CDR1 as SQVTM and CDR2 as ANQGSEA. The CDR3 contains 16 residues. The CDR3 region is CSAGTGGFLHDYGYTF. The CDR3 DNA sequence: TGCAGCGCCGGTACAGGGGGCTTCTTGCACGACTATGGCTACACCTTC.

This clone was observed a handful of times. The chain combines TRBV15 with TRBJ2-6; 9 nucleotides line up with TRBD2. The junction had 0 bases not matched to a gene; V was cut back by 3 bases and J by 0 bases. Germline V gene lookup returns CDR1 LNHNV and CDR2 YYDKDF (reference sequence). The CDR3 totals 16 residues. CDR3 sequence reads: CATSRTSGSGANVLTF. As DNA, the CDR3 is TGTGCCACCAGCAGGACTAGCGGCTCTGGGGCCAACGTCCTGACTTTC.

This clone is termed medium-sized. The chain couples TRBV5-6 to TRBJ1-1; D is unclear. The CDR3 is 13 residues long. CDR1 is SGHDT, CDR2 YYEEEE, per germline. Trimming shortened V by 5 bases and J by 3 bases, and 11 bases separated the two germline ends. For the CDR3, the DNA is TGTGCCAGCAGTTCACAGCCCTACACTGAAGCTTTCTTT. It is translated as CASSSQPYTEAFF.

V and J are TRBV27 and TRBJ2-7, with D possibly being TRBD1 (6 bases). CDR3 length: 15 residues. Trimming pared 5 bases from V and 6 bases from J, leaving 20 bases between. CDR1 and CDR2 from the germline V gene are MNHEY and SMNVEV (reference sequence). The CDR3 nucleotides read TGTGCCAGCAGTACCTGGCTCAGTGGGGGCGTCGAGCAGTACTTC. This sequence encodes CASSTWLSGGVEQYF.

This chain connects TRBV6-1 to TRBJ1-2; 7 positions agree with TRBD1. The germline V gene encodes CDR1 MNHNS and CDR2 SASEGT. CDR3 length: 14 residues. Trimming cost V 7 bases and J 2 bases; bases outside gene matches: 7. CDR3 coding DNA: TGTGCCAGCAACTCGGACAGGAGAAACTATGGCTACACCTTC. Protein sequence: CASNSDRRNYGYTF.

The chain employs TRBV5-6 and TRBJ1-5; D is unclear. Germline V gene data show CDR1 as SGHDT and CDR2 as YYEEEE. The CDR3 is 14 residues long. V was trimmed by 1 base and J by 1 base, leaving 6 bases between them. The DNA of the CDR3 is TGTGCCAGCAGCTTGTCCCCGAGCAATCAGCCCCAGCATTTT. Its translation: CASSLSPSNQPQHF.

V usage is TRBV29-1 and J usage is TRBJ2-2, with 10 bases aligning to TRBD2. The V gene end was trimmed by 6 bases and the J gene end by 2 bases; junction bases not matched to a gene: 6. Germline CDR1 is SQVTM and CDR2 is ANQGSEA. The CDR3 length is 15 residues. CDR3 DNA: TGCAGCGTCGACGCTAGCGGGAGTAACACCGGGGAGCTGTTTTTT. Translating gives CSVDASGSNTGELFF.

The chain's CDR3 is CASSYGTSRETQYF. CDR3 DNA sequence: TGTGCCAGCAGTTACGGGACTAGCAGAGAGACCCAGTACTTC. V is TRBV6-5 and J is TRBJ2-5, with 9 bases that match TRBD2. Looked up from germline, CDR1 is MNHEY and CDR2 is SVGAGI. V was pared by 2 bases and J by 4 bases, with 2 bases of the junction left unmatched. CDR3 size: 14 residues.

The chain combines TRBV5-1 with TRBJ2-7; no clear D gene. CDR1 and CDR2 from the germline V gene are SGHRS and YFSETQ. Trimming pared 0 bases from V and 3 bases from J, leaving 7 bases between. This CDR3 has 13 residues. DNA for the CDR3: TGCGCCAGCAGCTTGGTGACAATCTACGAGCAGTACTTC. As protein: CASSLVTIYEQYF.

The chain joins TRBV18 to TRBJ2-1, with no clear D. The germline V gene encodes CDR1 KGHSH and CDR2 LQKENI. The CDR3 covers 13 residues. Trimming cost V 2 bases and J 4 bases, with 6 bases left between them. Here the CDR3 reads CASSPTDYNEQFF. CDR3 bases: TGTGCCAGCTCACCAACTGATTACAATGAGCAGTTCTTC.

The CDR3: CASTPGQGAEKLFF. DNA of the CDR3: TGTGCCAGTACCCCGGGACAGGGGGCTGAAAAACTGTTTTTT. V gene TRBV19 combines with J gene TRBJ1-4; 12 positions agree with TRBD1. There are 14 residues in the CDR3. Germline V gene lookup returns CDR1 LNHDA and CDR2 SQIVND (reference sequence). J lost 7 bases, V lost 7 bases, and 4 bases had no gene match.

This clone was detected once. J is TRBJ2-2 and V is TRBV7-9; the match to TRBD1 covers 10 bases. Trimming cost V 2 bases and J 5 bases; bases outside gene matches: 11. Germline values: CDR1 SEHNR, CDR2 FQNEAQ (reference sequence). There are 18 residues in the CDR3. The CDR3 sequence: CASSLPHRQGADTGELFF. CDR3 coding DNA: TGTGCCAGCAGCTTACCCCATAGACAGGGGGCAGATACCGGGGAGCTGTTTTTT.

The chain has TRBV7-9 and TRBJ2-1; a possible D gene is TRBD2 (5 bases). The CDR3 runs 17 residues. Trimming pared 4 bases from V and 0 bases from J, leaving 16 bases between. Germline-derived CDR1 and CDR2 are SEHNR and FQNEAQ (reference sequence). CDR3 sequence reads: CASSSPSTGSSYNEQFF. The CDR3 bases are TGTGCCAGCAGCTCTCCCTCCACGGGAAGCTCCTACAATGAGCAGTTCTTC.

The CDR3 here is CASSLTGGRETQYF. CDR3 nucleotides: TGTGCCAGCAGCTTAACGGGAGGGCGAGAGACCCAGTACTTC. This chain joins TRBV5-4 and TRBJ2-5, with 8 bases lining up with TRBD2. CDR1 is SGHNT and CDR2 is YYREEE in the germline V gene (reference sequence). After removal of 2 bases from V and 4 bases from J, the junction contained 4 bases not matched to a gene. The length of the CDR3 is 14 residues.

This chain links TRBV27 with TRBJ1-5; 8 positions match TRBD1. The CDR3 is made up of 14 amino acids. The ends lost 5 bases at V and 5 bases at J; junction bases unmatched: 5. Germline lookup yields CDR1 MNHEY and CDR2 SMNVEV (reference sequence). Here the CDR3 DNA reads TGTGCCAGCAGTCCAGGACAGGGACATCAGCCCCAGCATTTT. It codes for CASSPGQGHQPQHF.

DNA for the CDR3: TGTGCCAGCAGCTTAGGGCCAGGCCTGACCTACGAGCAGTACTTC. This codes for CASSLGPGLTYEQYF. This rearrangement joins TRBV7-2 to TRBJ2-7; D remains ambiguous. This CDR3 is 15 amino acids long. The germline V and J ends were trimmed by 1 base and 2 bases, with 12 bases remaining between them. CDR1 and CDR2 from the germline V gene are SGHTA and FQGNSA.

V is TRBV5-1 and J is TRBJ2-7; 8 bases map to TRBD2. Germline CDR1 is SGHRS and CDR2 is YFSETQ. The CDR3 is 13 amino acids. Trimming at V came to 8 bases and at J to 2 bases, leaving 6 bases not matched to a gene. The CDR3 sequence: CASRGGDTYEQYF. DNA of the CDR3: TGCGCCAGTCGGGGGGGGGACACCTACGAGCAGTACTTC.